This entry lists 24 T cell receptor beta chains sequenced from one sample in a study of beta chain features in type 1 diabetes. The entirety of the isolated RNA underwent reverse transcription, so expressed TCRB transcripts were sequenced. The table came from immunoSEQ multiplex PCR; TCRdb's copy has only in-frame clones and leaves some out. The sample comprises about 330,000 clones, approximately 9.9% of which are singletons, and 0.015% rests with the top ten. Sample: naive CD4+ T cells from blood. The receptors stem from a woman aged 25 to 45 in good health.

The chain links TRBV7-2 to TRBJ2-4; a weak D match, TRBD2 (6 bases). CDR1 is SGHTA, CDR2 FQGNSA, per germline. The V end lost 6 bases, the J end lost 8 bases, and 14 bases lay between the germline ends. The CDR3 spans 13 residues. The CDR3 sequence is CASSKRRRDIQYF. CDR3 DNA sequence: TGTGCCAGCAGTAAGCGGAGGAGGGACATTCAGTACTTC.

The V and J genes are TRBV4-2 and TRBJ2-1; 9 bases are a match to TRBD1. The V segment lost 1 base and the J segment 2 bases; nucleotides outside the gene matches: 3. The CDR3 has 16 residues. Germline CDR1 reads LGHNA; CDR2 reads YNFKEQ. CDR3 sequence (DNA): TGTGCCAGCAGCCAAGCGGGACAGGGAGCCTACAATGAGCAGTTCTTC. It specifies CASSQAGQGAYNEQFF.

This clone was detected a few times. The J gene is TRBJ2-1, the V gene TRBV20-1; D unresolved. V lost 3 bases, J lost 10 bases, and 7 bases lay in between. From germline, CDR1 is DFQATT and CDR2 SNEGSKA (reference sequence). The CDR3 spans 10 residues. This chain's CDR3 is CSASEPEQFF. CDR3 coding DNA: TGCAGTGCTAGTGAGCCGGAGCAGTTCTTC.

The chain is built from TRBV18 and TRBJ1-1, with 7 bases that match TRBD1. From germline, CDR1 is KGHSH and CDR2 LQKENI. The CDR3 loop spans 14 amino acids. V lost 3 bases to trimming and J lost 11 bases; unmatched junction nucleotides: 12. As DNA, the CDR3 is TGTGCCAGCTCACCGCAGGGGGAAGTGTGGAAGGCTTTCTTT. Residues: CASSPQGEVWKAFF. The full variable domain, its missing parts supplied by reference TRBV18 and TRBJ1-1, is NAGVMQNPRHLVRRRGQEARLRCSPMKGHSHVYWYRQLPEEGLKFMVYLQKENIIDESGMPKERFSAEFPKEGPSILRIQQVVRGDSAAYFCASSPQGEVWKAFFGQGTRLTVV.

The chain recombines TRBV5-1 with TRBJ2-2; a weak D match, TRBD2 (5 bases). V dropped 0 bases and J dropped 6 bases, with 12 bases sitting between them. The germline gives CDR1 SGHRS, CDR2 YFSETQ. This CDR3 spans 15 amino acids. Written as DNA, the CDR3 is TGCGCCAGCAGCTTGGAATGGGCGGGTGCCGGGGAGCTGTTTTTT. Translating gives CASSLEWAGAGELFF.

There are a few counts of this clone. The rearrangement links TRBV28 to TRBJ1-5; D possibly corresponds to TRBD1 (6 bases). The CDR3 spans 14 residues. V was clipped by 7 bases and J by 2 bases, with 12 bases between them. Germline V gene data show CDR1 as MDHEN and CDR2 as SYDVKM. The chain's CDR3 is CASMKQGGNQPQHF. As DNA, the CDR3 is TGTGCCAGCATGAAACAGGGAGGCAATCAGCCCCAGCATTTT.

The chain combines TRBV5-5 with TRBJ1-5; D unclear. From germline, CDR1 is SGHKS and CDR2 YYEKEE (reference sequence). Trimming pared 4 bases from V and 0 bases from J, leaving 11 bases between. CDR3 size: 15 residues. The CDR3 reads CASSPRRDSNQPQHF. The CDR3 nucleotides read TGTGCCAGCAGCCCACGGAGAGATAGCAATCAGCCCCAGCATTTT.

The table lists this clone with a few counts. The V and J genes are TRBV7-9 and TRBJ1-1; D gene unclear. Germline assignment: CDR1 SEHNR and CDR2 FQNEAQ (reference sequence). With 8 bases removed from V and 3 bases from J, the gap between germline ends came to 13 bases. The CDR3 loop spans 13 amino acids. The CDR3 DNA reads TGTGCCAGCCTACGGCAGGTTGACACTGAAGCTTTCTTT. Translating it yields CASLRQVDTEAFF.

This clone was found a few times. The genes are TRBV7-2 and TRBJ2-3; TRBD2 agrees at 16 bases. CDR3 length equals 17 residues. Germline CDR1 reads SGHTA; CDR2 reads FQGNSA. The J segment lost 6 bases and the V segment lost 5 bases, leaving 8 bases of the junction unmatched. The CDR3 here is CASSKGLAGGSIDTQYF. CDR3 nucleotides: TGTGCCAGCAGCAAGGGACTAGCGGGAGGGTCCATTGATACGCAGTATTTT. The full variable domain, in which reference TRBV7-2 and TRBJ2-3 provide the parts outside the CDR3, is GAGVSQSPSNKVTEKGKDVELRCDPISGHTALYWYRQSLGQGLEFLIYFQGNSAPDKSGLPSDRFSAERTGGSVSTLTIQRTQQEDSAVYLCASSKGLAGGSIDTQYFGPGTRLTVL.

There are a few counts of this clone. V is TRBV5-1 and J is TRBJ2-1, with TRBD2 matching 8 bases. J was trimmed by 7 bases and V by 0 bases; bases with no gene match: 3. CDR1 SGHRS and CDR2 YFSETQ come from the germline V gene. The CDR3 covers 14 residues. CDR3 DNA sequence: TGCGCCAGCAGCTTGGCCCAGCGGGGGAATGAGCAGTTCTTC. Protein: CASSLAQRGNEQFF.

The chain links TRBV14 to TRBJ2-7, with 9 bases fitting TRBD1. This CDR3 region has 16 residues. Trimming at V came to 4 bases and at J to 2 bases, leaving 9 bases not matched to a gene. CDR1 SGHDN and CDR2 FVKESK come from the germline V gene. The CDR3 loop reads CASSRDPGQGPYEQYF. In nucleotides, the CDR3 is TGTGCCAGCAGCCGAGACCCGGGACAGGGTCCCTACGAGCAGTACTTC.

This clone was detected a few times. This rearrangement joins TRBV15 to TRBJ2-7; 9 positions agree with TRBD1. CDR1 and CDR2 (germline): LNHNV, YYDKDF (reference sequence). The CDR3 loop spans 16 amino acids. The trim removed 5 bases at V and 3 bases at J, leaving 11 bases unmatched. The DNA of the CDR3 is TGTGCCACCAGCTCTAGCCCCGGGACAGGGTACTACGAGCAGTACTTC. Translated: CATSSSPGTGYYEQYF.

The V call is TRBV7-2, the J call TRBJ1-2, with 7 bases aligning to TRBD1. Germline V gene sequence: CDR1 SGHTA, CDR2 FQGNSA. V lost 6 bases and J lost 5; bases outside the gene matches: 6. This CDR3 has 13 amino acids. CDR3: CASSPTGRYGYTF. DNA of the CDR3: TGTGCCAGCAGTCCGACAGGGCGGTATGGCTACACCTTC. Supplemented by reference TRBV7-2 and TRBJ1-2, the full variable domain reads GAGVSQSPSNKVTEKGKDVELRCDPISGHTALYWYRQSLGQGLEFLIYFQGNSAPDKSGLPSDRFSAERTGGSVSTLTIQRTQQEDSAVYLCASSPTGRYGYTFGSGTRLTVV.

There are a few counts of this clone. At the DNA level, this CDR3 is encoded by other sequences in the same sample as well. This chain joins TRBV5-1 and TRBJ2-2, with TRBD1 as a possible D gene (6 bases). Trimming removed 0 bases from V and 4 bases from J, with 7 bases in between. The CDR3 totals 14 residues. The germline CDR1 and CDR2 sequences are SGHRS and YFSETQ. For the CDR3, the DNA is TGCGCCAGCAGCTTGGTAGGGGGCACCGGGGAGCTGTTTTTT. Residues: CASSLVGGTGELFF.

This clone occurred a few times. The gene calls are TRBV7-6 and TRBJ1-1; D is uncertain. V lost 3 bases, J lost 2 bases, and 7 bases lay in between. This CDR3 contains 13 residues. Germline CDR1 reads SGHVS; CDR2 reads FNYEAQ. In DNA, the CDR3 is TGTGCCAGCAGCTTCCAGGAAAACACTGAAGCTTTCTTT. Translation: CASSFQENTEAFF.

This chain uses TRBV7-9 with TRBJ1-1, with D possibly being TRBD1 (5 bases). Trimming left V 1 base short and J 5 bases short, with 14 bases between. There are 15 residues in the CDR3. The germline V gene encodes CDR1 SEHNR and CDR2 FQNEAQ (reference sequence). Here the CDR3 reads CASSLGGQKGTEAFF. CDR3 bases: TGTGCCAGCAGCTTAGGGGGCCAAAAGGGGACTGAAGCTTTCTTT.

This clone has only a few counts. V and J are TRBV5-1 and TRBJ2-1, with D perhaps matching TRBD2 (6 bases). The CDR3 loop spans 14 amino acids. Trimming took off 3 bases at V and 2 bases at J, with 9 bases between the two ends. Germline V gene sequence: CDR1 SGHRS, CDR2 YFSETQ. CDR3 sequence reads: CASSSGVTYNEQFF. The CDR3 bases are TGCGCCAGCAGCTCGGGGGTAACCTACAATGAGCAGTTCTTC.

Only a few counts were recorded for this clone. This chain connects TRBV18 to TRBJ2-2; no clear D gene. Trimming took off 5 bases at V and 5 bases at J, with 3 bases between the two ends. Germline V lookup: CDR1 KGHSH, CDR2 LQKENI. This CDR3 has 11 residues. Here the CDR3 DNA reads TGTGCCAGCTCATCAACCGGGGAGCTGTTTTTT. Its protein product is CASSSTGELFF.

This clone was counted between two and nine times. The germline gene is not matched at one end of the junction; a read error may be the cause. The gene calls are TRBV5-4 and TRBJ2-6; tentatively, D is TRBD2 (6 bases). There are 17 residues in the CDR3. CDR1 is SGHNT and CDR2 is YYREEE in the germline V gene (reference sequence). In DNA, the CDR3 is TGCGCCAGCAGCCAAGCAGCCCGCGGGGTTGGGGCCAACGTCCTGACTTTC. Encoded protein: CASSQAARGVGANVLTF.

This clone showed up just a few times. This chain uses TRBV27 with TRBJ2-4; weak D call: TRBD2 (6 bases). Trimming took off 3 bases at V and 0 bases at J, with 18 bases between the two ends. The CDR3 has 18 residues. Germline V lookup: CDR1 MNHEY, CDR2 SMNVEV (reference sequence). Here the CDR3 reads CASSFVGGRALAKNIQYF. DNA for the CDR3: TGTGCCAGCAGTTTTGTGGGGGGAAGGGCATTAGCCAAAAACATTCAGTACTTC.

The table lists this clone with a few counts. The rearrangement joins TRBV5-1 to TRBJ1-1; tentative D call: TRBD1 (6 bases). Germline V gene lookup returns CDR1 SGHRS and CDR2 YFSETQ. This CDR3 is built from 16 residues. Trimming pared 4 bases from V and 4 bases from J, leaving 20 bases between. CDR3 sequence reads: CASSPGAGAWGTEAFF. The DNA of the CDR3 is TGCGCCAGCAGCCCTGGGGCAGGGGCTTGGGGCACTGAAGCTTTCTTT.

This clone was observed a few times. The rearrangement links TRBV5-4 to TRBJ1-2; the match to TRBD1 covers 8 bases. The CDR3 consists of 15 residues. CDR1 is SGHNT, CDR2 YYREEE, per germline (reference sequence). Trimming at V came to 6 bases and at J to 2 bases, leaving 9 bases not matched to a gene. CDR3 DNA: TGTGCCAGCAAGAGACAGGGGCGAGTAAACTATGGCTACACCTTC. This translates into CASKRQGRVNYGYTF.

The sample holds a few counts of this clone. The V and J genes are TRBV5-4 and TRBJ2-7, with TRBD1 matching 12 bases. The CDR3 contains 16 residues. Looked up from germline, CDR1 is SGHNT and CDR2 is YYREEE (reference sequence). With 4 bases clipped from V and 7 bases from J, the junction kept 12 bases outside the gene matches. The CDR3 spells CASSRPPGQGAGEQYF. The CDR3 DNA sequence: TGTGCCAGCAGCCGCCCCCCGGGACAGGGGGCGGGGGAGCAGTACTTC.

This clone was counted only a few times. This chain uses TRBV6-5 with TRBJ2-3, with D hard to call. This CDR3 contains 14 residues. Trimming removed 0 bases at V and 6 bases at J, with 10 bases between. Germline V gene lookup returns CDR1 MNHEY and CDR2 SVGAGI. The CDR3 sequence is CASSYSGSPDTQYF. The CDR3 DNA follows: TGTGCCAGCAGTTACTCCGGTAGCCCGGATACGCAGTATTTT.